The 20 T cell receptor beta chains listed next were all sequenced from one sample in a study of CD8+ T cells in alopecia areata. The treatment here: oral pan-JAK inhibitor, 5-10 mg twice daily. As the sequencing template, cDNA was produced by extracting RNA and reverse transcribing it. TCRdb keeps only in-frame clones here, not all; method: immunoSEQ multiplex PCR. The sample lists 170,000 or so clones; roughly 61% were seen once. The starting material was CD8+ T cells sorted from blood, obtained at week 24, from a patient treated with tofacitinib. These receptors originate from a human donor with alopecia areata.

The chain links TRBV9 to TRBJ2-1; 7 bases fit TRBD1. The CDR3 is 15 amino acids. Germline assignment: CDR1 SGDLS and CDR2 YYNGEE. V was clipped by 4 bases and J by 0 bases; unmatched bases: 4. CDR3 sequence: CASSSGQSSYNEQFF. In DNA form, the CDR3 reads TGTGCCAGCAGCTCGGGACAGAGCTCCTACAATGAGCAGTTCTTC.

The rearrangement joins TRBV29-1 to TRBJ1-4; D not resolved. With 2 bases removed from V and 8 bases from J, the gap between germline ends came to 9 bases. Germline-derived CDR1 and CDR2 are SQVTM and ANQGSEA. CDR3 length: 12 amino acids. The CDR3 DNA reads as TGCAGCGTTGAATCCGACACCGAAAAACTGTTTTTT. It translates to CSVESDTEKLFF.

The gene calls are TRBV2 and TRBJ2-1; a possible D gene is TRBD1 (5 bases). This CDR3 spans 12 amino acids. V lost 10 bases and J 12 bases, leaving 19 bases between the germline ends. The germline gives CDR1 SNHLY, CDR2 FYNNEI. The CDR3 loop reads CAITNSQGMQFF. CDR3 coding DNA: TGTGCCATAACAAACTCCCAGGGAATGCAGTTCTTC.

This sequence joins TRBV20-1 and TRBJ1-1; no reliable D call. CDR3 size: 11 residues. Per the germline V gene, CDR1 is DFQATT and CDR2 is SNEGSKA (reference sequence). The V gene lost 5 bases and the J gene lost 5 bases, with 9 bases spanning the gap. The CDR3 reads CSALGWTEAFF. For the CDR3, the DNA is TGCAGTGCTCTGGGGTGGACTGAAGCTTTCTTT.

J is TRBJ1-4 and V is TRBV27; D not resolved. The CDR3 is made up of 16 amino acids. Germline-derived CDR1 and CDR2 are MNHEY and SMNVEV (reference sequence). V was shortened by 0 bases and J by 6 bases, with 14 bases between the two germline ends. The CDR3 here is CASSLSSRQLDEKLFF. CDR3 DNA: TGTGCCAGCAGTTTATCTTCCAGGCAGCTAGATGAAAAACTGTTTTTT.

This clone occurred a few times. CDR3 DNA sequence: TGTGCCTGGAGCGCGAAGGGGGCGGAAGGCTACACCTTC. Encoded protein: CAWSAKGAEGYTF. V is TRBV30 and J is TRBJ1-2; 7 positions match TRBD1. V lost 3 bases to trimming and J lost 8 bases; unmatched junction nucleotides: 9. Germline values: CDR1 GTSNPN, CDR2 SVGIG (reference sequence). The CDR3 is 13 residues long.

The chain recombines TRBV9 with TRBJ1-3; unclear D gene. This CDR3 contains 16 residues. V lost 1 base to trimming and J lost 0 bases, with 11 bases between them. Germline CDR1 and CDR2: SGDLS and YYNGEE. The CDR3 loop reads CASSVWEASSGNTIYF. In nucleotides, the CDR3 is TGTGCCAGCAGCGTATGGGAGGCAAGCTCTGGAAACACCATATATTTT.

The V gene is TRBV20-1, the J gene TRBJ1-2; D unclear. This CDR3 contains 8 residues. The V and J ends lost 6 bases and 8 bases respectively, with 4 bases between them. Looked up from germline, CDR1 is DFQATT and CDR2 is SNEGSKA (reference sequence). For the CDR3, the DNA is TGCAGTGCCGAAGGCTACACCTTC. Translating it yields CSAEGYTF.

V gene TRBV19 combines with J gene TRBJ2-7, with a possible D match to TRBD2 (6 bases). Germline V lookup: CDR1 LNHDA, CDR2 SQIVND (reference sequence). The ends were cut back, 5 bases at V and 5 bases at J, with 13 bases in the middle. This CDR3 comprises 13 residues. CDR3 DNA: TGTGCCAGTAGTTGGCGGGGCGTACACGAGCAGTACTTC. Encoded protein: CASSWRGVHEQYF.

The table lists this clone with a few counts. This chain uses TRBV12-5 with TRBJ2-3; TRBD1 matches 9 bases. With 3 bases clipped from V and 6 bases from J, the junction kept 4 bases outside the gene matches. The CDR3 sequence is 14 residues long. CDR1 and CDR2 from the germline V gene are LGHNT and FRNRAP. The CDR3 bases are TGTGCTAGTGGTTTACAGGGGGCGAAGGATACGCAGTATTTT. The encoded protein is CASGLQGAKDTQYF.

The chain links TRBV5-6 to TRBJ2-5; the match to TRBD1 covers 7 bases. The CDR3 is 14 amino acids. Germline loops: CDR1 SGHDT, CDR2 YYEEEE. Trimming at V came to 4 bases and at J to 0 bases, leaving 3 bases not matched to a gene. This CDR3 reads CASSIGTDQETQYF. The DNA of the CDR3 is TGTGCCAGCAGCATCGGGACAGACCAAGAGACCCAGTACTTC.

This clone was seen more than once but under ten times. CDR3 sequence reads: CASSQTGQPQHF. The CDR3 nucleotides are TGTGCCAGCAGCCAAACGGGGCAGCCCCAGCATTTT. This rearrangement joins TRBV14 to TRBJ1-5; D is unresolved. V lost 2 bases to trimming and J lost 7 bases, with 6 bases between them. CDR1 is SGHDN and CDR2 is FVKESK in the germline V gene. CDR3 size: 12 residues.

In this sample, this clone turned up many times. The J gene is TRBJ2-7, the V gene TRBV6-5, with 10 bases that match TRBD1. The V gene end was trimmed by 10 bases and the J gene end by 5 bases; junction bases not matched to a gene: 11. The CDR3 contains 14 residues. The germline gives CDR1 MNHEY, CDR2 SVGAGI. The CDR3, as DNA: TGTGCCACCGAGGCCGGGACAGGGGCACACGAGCAGTACTTC. It codes for CATEAGTGAHEQYF.

The gene calls are TRBV10-3 and TRBJ2-3; 8 nucleotides align to TRBD2. Trimming cost V 0 bases and J 3 bases; bases outside gene matches: 5. This CDR3 spans 16 amino acids. Germline CDR1 ENHRY, CDR2 SYGVKD. The CDR3: CAISESVSGDTDTQYF. The CDR3 region has the DNA TGTGCCATCAGTGAGTCCGTTAGCGGGGATACAGATACGCAGTATTTT.

J is TRBJ2-7 and V is TRBV10-3; D is perhaps TRBD1 or TRBD2 (5 bases each). The CDR3 contains 13 residues. V lost 7 bases and J 2 bases, leaving 12 bases between the germline ends. CDR1 and CDR2 (germline): ENHRY, SYGVKD. As DNA, the CDR3 is TGTGCCATCACTCGGGACGGAGCCTACGAGCAGTACTTC. It specifies CAITRDGAYEQYF.

This chain joins TRBV30 and TRBJ2-5, with D possibly matching TRBD2 (5 bases). Germline V lookup: CDR1 GTSNPN, CDR2 SVGIG (reference sequence). CDR3 size: 15 residues. Trimming removed 0 bases at V and 1 base at J, with 12 bases between. CDR3 nucleotide sequence: TGTGCCTGGAGTGTATCGGGGAACCTCCAAGAGACCCAGTACTTC. Its protein product is CAWSVSGNLQETQYF.

V and J are TRBV5-1 and TRBJ1-6, with D tentatively TRBD1 (5 bases). The CDR3 contains 17 residues. The ends were cut back, 0 bases at V and 0 bases at J, with 10 bases in the middle. Germline loops: CDR1 SGHRS, CDR2 YFSETQ. Here the CDR3 reads CASSLVGGSSYNSPLHF. CDR3 nucleotide sequence: TGCGCCAGCAGCTTGGTCGGGGGGAGCTCCTATAATTCACCCCTCCACTTT.

The genes are TRBV4-1 and TRBJ2-2; D tentatively fits TRBD1 or TRBD2 (6 bases each). Germline CDR1 MGHRA, CDR2 YSYEKL. This CDR3 has 15 residues. With 2 bases removed from V and 5 bases from J, the gap between germline ends came to 12 bases. The CDR3 nucleotides are TGCGCCAGCAGCCAAAGGCTAGGGGGGACCGGGGAGCTGTTTTTT. This sequence encodes CASSQRLGGTGELFF.

The chain carries TRBV15 and TRBJ1-6, with no clear D. This CDR3 spans 13 amino acids. Germline V gene data show CDR1 as LNHNV and CDR2 as YYDKDF (reference sequence). V lost 7 bases and J 7 bases, leaving 11 bases between the germline ends. The CDR3 sequence: CATTHQDNSPLHF. In nucleotides, the CDR3 is TGTGCCACCACCCACCAGGACAATTCACCCCTCCACTTT. The full variable domain, in which reference TRBV15 and TRBJ1-6 provide the parts outside the CDR3, is DAMVIQNPRYQVTQFGKPVTLSCSQTLNHNVMYWYQQKSSQAPKLLFHYYDKDFNNEADTPDNFQSRRPNTSFCFLDIRSPGLGDTAMYLCATTHQDNSPLHFGNGTRLTVT.

The chain uses TRBV7-2 and TRBJ1-1; D may be TRBD1 (5 bases). Trimming stripped 3 bases from V and 4 bases from J, with 9 bases between. CDR3 length: 13 residues. In germline, CDR1 is SGHTA, CDR2 FQGNSA. CDR3 sequence reads: CASSFLGGTEAFF. CDR3 nucleotide sequence: TGTGCCAGCAGCTTCCTCGGGGGCACTGAAGCTTTCTTT. The variable domain in full, completed from reference TRBV7-2 and TRBJ1-1, reads GAGVSQSPSNKVTEKGKDVELRCDPISGHTALYWYRQSLGQGLEFLIYFQGNSAPDKSGLPSDRFSAERTGGSVSTLTIQRTQQEDSAVYLCASSFLGGTEAFFGQGTRLTVV.